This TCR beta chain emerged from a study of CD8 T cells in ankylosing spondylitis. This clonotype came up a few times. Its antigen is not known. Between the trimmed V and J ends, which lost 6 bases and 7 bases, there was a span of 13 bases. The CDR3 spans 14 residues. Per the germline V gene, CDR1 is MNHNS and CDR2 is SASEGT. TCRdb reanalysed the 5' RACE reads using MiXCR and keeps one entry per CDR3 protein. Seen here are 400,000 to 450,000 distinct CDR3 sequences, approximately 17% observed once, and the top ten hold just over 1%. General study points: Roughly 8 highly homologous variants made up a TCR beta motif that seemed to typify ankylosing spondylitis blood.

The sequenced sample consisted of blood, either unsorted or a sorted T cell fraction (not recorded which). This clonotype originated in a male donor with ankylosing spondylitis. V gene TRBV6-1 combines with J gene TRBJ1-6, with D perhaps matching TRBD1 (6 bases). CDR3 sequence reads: CASSTGKKNSPLHF. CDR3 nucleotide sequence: TGTGCCAGCAGCACAGGGAAGAAGAATTCACCCCTCCACTTT.